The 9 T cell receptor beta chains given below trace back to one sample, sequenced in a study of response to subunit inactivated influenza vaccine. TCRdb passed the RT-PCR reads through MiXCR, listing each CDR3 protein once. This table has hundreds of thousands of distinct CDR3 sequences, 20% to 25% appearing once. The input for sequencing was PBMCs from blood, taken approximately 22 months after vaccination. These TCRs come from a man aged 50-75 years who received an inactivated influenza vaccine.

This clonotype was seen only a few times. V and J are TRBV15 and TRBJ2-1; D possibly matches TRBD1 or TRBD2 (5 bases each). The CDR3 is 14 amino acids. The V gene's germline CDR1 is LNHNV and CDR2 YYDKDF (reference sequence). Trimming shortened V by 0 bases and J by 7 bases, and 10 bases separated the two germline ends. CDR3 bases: TGTGCCACCAGCAGAGATAAGTGGGGGAATGAGCAGTTCTTC. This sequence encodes CATSRDKWGNEQFF.

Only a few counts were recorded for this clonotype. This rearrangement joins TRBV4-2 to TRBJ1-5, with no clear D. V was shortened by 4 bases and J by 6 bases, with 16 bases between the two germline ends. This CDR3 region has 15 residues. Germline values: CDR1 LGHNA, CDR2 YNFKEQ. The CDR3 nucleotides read TGTGCCAGCAGCCCACGGGTGGCTTTACCTCAGCCCCAGCATTTT. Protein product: CASSPRVALPQPQHF.

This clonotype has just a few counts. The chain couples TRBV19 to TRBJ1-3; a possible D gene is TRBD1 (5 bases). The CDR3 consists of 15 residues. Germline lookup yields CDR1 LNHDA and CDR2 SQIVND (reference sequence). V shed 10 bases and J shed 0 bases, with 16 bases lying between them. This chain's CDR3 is CATGGGRFSGNTIYF. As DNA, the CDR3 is TGTGCCACCGGGGGAGGCAGATTCTCTGGAAACACCATATATTTT.

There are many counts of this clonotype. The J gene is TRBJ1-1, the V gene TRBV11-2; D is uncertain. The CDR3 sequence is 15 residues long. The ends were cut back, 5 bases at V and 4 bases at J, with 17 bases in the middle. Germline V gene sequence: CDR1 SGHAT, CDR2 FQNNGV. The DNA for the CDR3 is TGTGCCAGCAGCATCTCCCTCCCAGAAACCACTGAAGCTTTCTTT. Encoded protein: CASSISLPETTEAFF.

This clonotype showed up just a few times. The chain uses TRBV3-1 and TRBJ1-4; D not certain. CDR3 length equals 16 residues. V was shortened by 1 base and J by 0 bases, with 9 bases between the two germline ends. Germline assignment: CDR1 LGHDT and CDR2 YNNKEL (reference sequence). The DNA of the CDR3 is TGTGCCAGCAGCCAAGTCCTGACTCCAACTAATGAAAAACTGTTTTTT. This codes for CASSQVLTPTNEKLFF.

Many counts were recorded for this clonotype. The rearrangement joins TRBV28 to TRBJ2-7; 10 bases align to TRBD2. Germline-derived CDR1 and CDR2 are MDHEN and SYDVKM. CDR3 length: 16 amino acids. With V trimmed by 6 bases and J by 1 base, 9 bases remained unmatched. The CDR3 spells CASSLPSGSGSYEQYF. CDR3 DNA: TGTGCCAGCAGCCTCCCTAGCGGGAGTGGATCCTACGAGCAGTACTTC.

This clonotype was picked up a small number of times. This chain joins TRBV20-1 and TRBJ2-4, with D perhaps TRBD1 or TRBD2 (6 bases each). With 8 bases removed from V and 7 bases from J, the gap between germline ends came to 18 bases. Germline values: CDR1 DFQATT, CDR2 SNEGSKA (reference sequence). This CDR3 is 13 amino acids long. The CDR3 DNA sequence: TGCAGTCCCCTTCGGAGGGGGTGGAACATTCAGTACTTC. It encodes CSPLRRGWNIQYF.

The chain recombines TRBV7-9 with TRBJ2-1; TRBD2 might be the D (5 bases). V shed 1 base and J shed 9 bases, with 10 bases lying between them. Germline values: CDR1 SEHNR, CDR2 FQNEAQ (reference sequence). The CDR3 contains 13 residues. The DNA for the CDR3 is TGTGCCAGCAGCTTAGAATCCGGACTTGAGCAGTTCTTC. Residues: CASSLESGLEQFF.

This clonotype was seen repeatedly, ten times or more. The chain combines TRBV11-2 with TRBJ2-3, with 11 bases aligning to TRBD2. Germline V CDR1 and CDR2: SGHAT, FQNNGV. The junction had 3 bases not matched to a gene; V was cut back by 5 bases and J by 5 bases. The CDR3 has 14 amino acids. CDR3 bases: TGTGCCAGCAGCCTCGGACTAGCGGGAGATACGCAGTATTTT. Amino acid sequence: CASSLGLAGDTQYF.